The next 14 T cell receptor beta chains were all read from a single sample in a study of T cells after yellow fever vaccination. From the 5' RACE reads, TCRdb called clonotypes with MiXCR, one entry per CDR3 protein. Here the sample spans about 73,000 distinct CDR3 sequences, 7.5% to 9% being singletons. The specimen was CD8+ T cells sorted from PBMCs, collected on the day of the yellow fever booster vaccination. The receptors here all came from a man younger than 40 who received the YFV17D yellow fever vaccine.

This clonotype was seen a few times. The chain recombines TRBV10-2 with TRBJ2-1; 10 bases line up with TRBD2. The CDR3 sequence is 13 residues long. V trimming: 2 bases; J trimming: 10 bases; junction bases outside the gene matches: 2. Germline assignment: CDR1 WSHSY and CDR2 SAAADI. Here the CDR3 reads CASSEGTSVEQFF. The CDR3 region has the DNA TGCGCCAGCAGTGAGGGGACTAGCGTGGAGCAGTTCTTC.

This clonotype has a count of ten or more. The chain combines TRBV25-1 with TRBJ2-1; 7 positions match TRBD2. J gave up 4 bases and V 6 bases, and 6 bases lay outside the gene matches. This CDR3 has 14 amino acids. Germline values: CDR1 MGHDK, CDR2 SYGVNS. This CDR3 is CASSETSSYNEQFF. CDR3 in DNA: TGTGCCAGCAGCGAGACTAGCTCATACAATGAGCAGTTCTTC.

Ten or more counts support this clonotype. The chain is built from TRBV28 and TRBJ2-5; D call uncertain. V was cut by 6 bases and J by 9 bases, with 14 bases left in between. Per the germline V gene, CDR1 is MDHEN and CDR2 is SYDVKM. The CDR3 has 12 residues. Here the CDR3 DNA reads TGTGCCAGCAGGGCAAATTCAAGGGCCCAGTACTTC. Its translation is CASRANSRAQYF.

This clonotype was seen more than once but under ten times. The gene calls are TRBV6-2 or TRBV6-3 and TRBJ2-3, with 8 positions matching TRBD2. After removal of 4 bases from V and 4 bases from J, the junction contained 4 bases not matched to a gene. This CDR3 region has 14 residues. Germline CDR1 is MNHEY and CDR2 is SVGEGT. CDR3 amino acids: CASSFLLAADTQYF. The DNA for the CDR3 is TGTGCCAGCAGTTTTTTACTAGCGGCAGATACGCAGTATTTT.

This clonotype has more than one count but fewer than ten. J is TRBJ2-5 and V is TRBV27; D remains unclear. There are 12 residues in the CDR3. Germline CDR1 and CDR2: MNHEY and SMNVEV (reference sequence). The V gene lost 2 bases and the J gene lost 5 bases, with 6 bases spanning the gap. The CDR3 loop reads CASSLDRETQYF. The CDR3 DNA sequence: TGTGCCAGCAGTTTAGATAGGGAGACCCAGTACTTC.

In this sample, this clonotype turned up a few times. The rearrangement links TRBV24-1 to TRBJ2-3, with D perhaps TRBD2 (5 bases). CDR3 length equals 16 residues. V was shortened by 3 bases and J by 2 bases, with 14 bases between the two germline ends. Germline V gives CDR1 KGHDR, CDR2 SFDVKD. The CDR3 DNA reads TGTGCCACCAGTGATCGCGCTCAGCGGAACACAGATACGCAGTATTTT. Translating it yields CATSDRAQRNTDTQYF.

This chain uses TRBV14 with TRBJ2-7; D possibly corresponds to TRBD1 (6 bases). Per germline, CDR1 SGHDN and CDR2 FVKESK. The CDR3 spans 13 residues. Deletions cut 6 bases from V and 6 bases from J, with 15 bases between. The CDR3 DNA follows: TGTGCCAGCAGACCAACAGGGCTAGGCGAGCAGTACTTC. Its protein product is CASRPTGLGEQYF.

This chain joins TRBV10-3 and TRBJ2-3; the match to TRBD1 covers 9 bases. This CDR3 comprises 16 residues. Unmatched junction bases numbered 9, after V lost 5 bases and J lost 3 bases. Germline loops: CDR1 ENHRY, CDR2 SYGVKD. DNA for the CDR3: TGTGCCATCAGTTCTCCGGGACAGGGACCTACAGATACGCAGTATTTT. Protein product: CAISSPGQGPTDTQYF.

V and J are TRBV20-1 and TRBJ2-1; the match to TRBD1 covers 7 bases. Per the germline V gene, CDR1 is DFQATT and CDR2 is SNEGSKA (reference sequence). CDR3 length equals 18 residues. The trim removed 6 bases at V and 3 bases at J, leaving 20 bases unmatched. In nucleotides, the CDR3 is TGCAGTGCCCCTCCTATTCTTCCGACAGGGAAAAACTACAATGAGCAGTTCTTC. Amino acids: CSAPPILPTGKNYNEQFF.

V gene TRBV10-1 combines with J gene TRBJ2-2; perhaps D is TRBD1 or TRBD2 (6 bases each). V was shortened by 0 bases and J by 5 bases, with 22 bases between the two germline ends. The CDR3 is 19 amino acids. Germline loops: CDR1 WNHNN, CDR2 SYGVQD (reference sequence). DNA of the CDR3: TGCGCCAGCAGTGAGTCGGTGCCGGGGGCGTCTTATCTGACCGGGGAGCTGTTTTTT. Translating it yields CASSESVPGASYLTGELFF.

This clonotype has just a few counts. The chain is built from TRBV20-1 and TRBJ2-1, with 9 positions matching TRBD2. The CDR3 is 15 amino acids. The trim removed 0 bases at V and 0 bases at J, leaving 0 bases unmatched. Germline V lookup: CDR1 DFQATT, CDR2 SNEGSKA (reference sequence). The CDR3 loop is CSARDSGSSYNEQFF. For the CDR3, the DNA is TGCAGTGCTAGAGATAGCGGGAGCTCCTACAATGAGCAGTTCTTC.

The V and J genes are TRBV27 and TRBJ1-2; D not certain. The CDR3 consists of 13 residues. Trimming pared 5 bases from V and 2 bases from J, leaving 9 bases between. Germline assignment: CDR1 MNHEY and CDR2 SMNVEV (reference sequence). The CDR3 DNA is TGTGCCAGCAGTCCCAACTTCAACTATGGCTACACCTTC. Its translation: CASSPNFNYGYTF.

This clonotype was seen at least ten times. The rearrangement uses TRBV11-2 and TRBJ2-3; D unresolved. V lost 2 bases and J lost 6, with 9 bases in between. Germline V gene lookup returns CDR1 SGHAT and CDR2 FQNNGV. The CDR3 is made up of 13 amino acids. Here the CDR3 DNA reads TGTGCCAGCAGCTTATGGGGTGGGGATACGCAGTATTTT. This encodes CASSLWGGDTQYF.

This clonotype has ten or more counts. The chain joins TRBV5-1 to TRBJ2-2, with D unclear. V dropped 0 bases and J dropped 4 bases, with 13 bases sitting between them. The CDR3 contains 16 residues. From germline, CDR1 is SGHRS and CDR2 YFSETQ. Written as DNA, the CDR3 is TGCGCCAGCAGCTTGGGGGATACCCTGTTCACCGGGGAGCTGTTTTTT. Its translation is CASSLGDTLFTGELFF.